One and the same sample provided the 9 T cell receptor beta chains below, sequenced in a study of blood T cell repertoires in COVID-19. The data were produced by immunoSEQ multiplex PCR, yet TCRdb's version contains in-frame clones alone and is incomplete. There are about 160,000 clones in the sample; about 87% occur only once, and 3% to 4.5% lies in the top ten. The sequenced sample consisted of peripheral blood. Receptors originate from a woman aged 60-70 years who had recovered from COVID-19.

The chain links TRBV18 to TRBJ2-2; 11 positions match TRBD1. Germline V gives CDR1 KGHSH, CDR2 LQKENI. J lost 0 bases, V lost 1 base, and 1 base had no gene match. The CDR3 extends over 17 amino acids. The CDR3 loop reads CASSPRDRGTNTGELFF. CDR3 DNA: TGTGCCAGCTCACCACGGGACAGGGGGACGAACACCGGGGAGCTGTTTTTT. Full variable domain (rest looked up from reference TRBV18 and TRBJ2-2): NAGVMQNPRHLVRRRGQEARLRCSPMKGHSHVYWYRQLPEEGLKFMVYLQKENIIDESGMPKERFSAEFPKEGPSILRIQQVVRGDSAAYFCASSPRDRGTNTGELFFGEGSRLTVL.

This clone was found many times. The chain employs TRBV4-1 and TRBJ1-2; D is perhaps TRBD1 (6 bases). Deletions cut 1 base from V and 3 bases from J, with 21 bases between. Per germline, CDR1 MGHRA and CDR2 YSYEKL. This CDR3 has 18 residues. The CDR3 sequence: CASSQGDIRRDTDYGYTF. The CDR3 DNA follows: TGCGCCAGCAGCCAAGGCGATATTAGACGGGACACAGACTATGGCTACACCTTC.

The rearrangement links TRBV21-1 to TRBJ2-7; the D call in the table, TRBD1, was not verified against the DNA. TRBV21-1 is an annotated pseudogene. The CDR3 is 16 residues long. Written as DNA, the CDR3 is TGTGCCAGCGGCCAATCTCGGACAGGGCCGACCTACGAGCAGTACTTC. Protein sequence: CASGQSRTGPTYEQYF.

The CDR3 region is CASRRQGAGNTIYF. The CDR3 coding sequence is TGTGCCAGCAGGAGACAGGGGGCAGGAAACACCATATATTTT. This chain links TRBV27 with TRBJ1-3, with 10 bases matching TRBD1. The CDR3 loop spans 14 amino acids. With V trimmed by 6 bases and J by 4 bases, 3 bases remained unmatched. Per the germline V gene, CDR1 is MNHEY and CDR2 is SMNVEV (reference sequence).

The chain links TRBV28 to TRBJ2-7, with 10 nucleotides matching TRBD1. The CDR3 contains 14 residues. Germline CDR1 is MDHEN and CDR2 is SYDVKM. After removal of 7 bases from V and 10 bases from J, the junction contained 13 bases not matched to a gene. This chain's CDR3 is CASNTAGTGASQYF. The CDR3 DNA follows: TGTGCCAGCAACACGGCCGGGACAGGGGCTTCCCAGTACTTC. The whole variable domain, filled in from reference TRBV28 and TRBJ2-7, reads DVKVTQSSRYLVKRTGEKVFLECVQDMDHENMFWYRQDPGLGLRLIYFSYDVKMKEKGDIPEGYSVSREKKERFSLILESASTNQTSMYLCASNTAGTGASQYFGPGTRLTVT.

V and J are TRBV10-2 and TRBJ2-7; TRBD2 matches 10 bases. Trimming removed 8 bases from V and 7 bases from J; junction bases left unmatched: 11. Germline CDR1 reads WSHSY; CDR2 reads SAAADI. The CDR3 runs to 14 residues. CDR3 sequence: CASRASGGVGEQYF. CDR3 DNA sequence: TGCGCCAGCCGGGCCAGCGGGGGGGTTGGGGAGCAGTACTTC.

This clone was counted between two and nine times. The chain employs TRBV29-1 and TRBJ1-1; D unresolved. The CDR3 loop spans 12 amino acids. CDR1 and CDR2 from the germline V gene are SQVTM and ANQGSEA. Trimming removed 6 bases from V and 5 bases from J, with 13 bases in between. The CDR3 spells CSVSAGDTEAFF. CDR3 sequence (DNA): TGCAGCGTGAGCGCCGGGGATACTGAAGCTTTCTTT.

Only one count was recorded for this clone. Within the sample, other DNA sequences also encode this same CDR3. The V and J genes are TRBV7-9 and TRBJ1-1; no clear D gene. Germline V gives CDR1 SEHNR, CDR2 FQNEAQ (reference sequence). The CDR3 is 13 amino acids. Trimming pared 1 base from V and 0 bases from J, leaving 3 bases between. This chain's CDR3 is CASSLDMNTEAFF. The CDR3 nucleotides read TGTGCCAGCAGCTTAGATATGAACACTGAAGCTTTCTTT.

The chain joins TRBV9 to TRBJ1-6; 10 nucleotides line up with TRBD1. With 0 bases clipped from V and 13 bases from J, the junction kept 4 bases outside the gene matches. Per the germline V gene, CDR1 is SGDLS and CDR2 is YYNGEE. The CDR3 sequence is 14 residues long. Written as DNA, the CDR3 is TGTGCCAGCAGCGTAGTTGGGACAGGGGCTCCCCTCCACTTT. Translated: CASSVVGTGAPLHF.